The 28 T cell receptor beta chains in this list originate from one sample, sequenced in a study of T cells in Graves' hyperthyroidism and ophthalmopathy. RNA transcripts were the template for amplifying TCR beta CDR3 regions. TCR CDR3 underwent first-round RT-PCR with the HTBI primer set. MiXCR was run by TCRdb on the multiplex PCR reads, yielding one entry per CDR3 protein. The data contain 310,000 or so distinct CDR3 sequences, approximately 15% of them singletons. The sample comprised blood. All receptors derive from an older woman with Graves' ophthalmopathy.

This clonotype was recorded many times. The gene calls are TRBV5-8 and TRBJ2-1; D call uncertain. The CDR3 consists of 15 residues. The V gene's germline CDR1 is SGHTS and CDR2 YDEGEE. V was shortened by 0 bases and J by 0 bases, with 7 bases between the two germline ends. The DNA for the CDR3 is TGTGCCAGCAGCTTGGACAGCAGCTCCTACAATGAGCAGTTCTTC. This codes for CASSLDSSSYNEQFF.

V and J are TRBV3-1 and TRBJ2-7; D possibly matches TRBD1 or TRBD2 (5 bases each). Trimming took 5 bases from V and 9 from J, leaving 11 bases between them. Germline V CDR1 and CDR2: LGHDT, YNNKEL (reference sequence). CDR3 length equals 11 residues. The CDR3 nucleotides are TGTGCCAGCAGCACCCGGGACCGGCAGTACTTC. Translated, it gives CASSTRDRQYF.

This clonotype was seen only a few times. V usage is TRBV30 and J usage is TRBJ1-6; D may be TRBD1 (5 bases). Germline V gene data show CDR1 as GTSNPN and CDR2 as SVGIG (reference sequence). This CDR3 contains 15 residues. Between the trimmed V and J ends, which lost 3 bases and 7 bases, there was a span of 16 bases. The CDR3 here is CAWRGEGRTNSPLHF. CDR3 nucleotides: TGTGCCTGGAGGGGGGAGGGAAGGACGAATTCACCCCTCCACTTT.

This clonotype has just one count. A much bigger clone sits one base away, suggesting this may be a read error. The V gene is TRBV7-2, the J gene TRBJ2-4, with TRBD1 matching over 10 bases. Germline V CDR1 and CDR2: SGHTA, FQGNSA. The CDR3 loop spans 20 amino acids. The CDR3 reads CASSLQTGGTTSRSKNIQHF. CDR3 nucleotide sequence: TGTGCCAGCAGCTTGCAGACAGGGGGCACTACTAGTAGGTCCAAAAACATTCAGCACTTC.

The CDR3: CASSQDLGTGLSGNTIYF. In DNA form, the CDR3 reads TGCGCCAGCAGCCAAGATCTTGGGACAGGTCTCTCTGGAAACACCATATATTTT. J is TRBJ1-3 and V is TRBV4-3, with TRBD1 identical over 8 bases. CDR1 is LGHNA and CDR2 is YSLEER in the germline V gene. The ends lost 0 bases at V and 0 bases at J; junction bases unmatched: 7. CDR3 length: 18 residues.

The CDR3 protein is CASSLMAPGAAGNTIYF. The CDR3 nucleotides are TGTGCCAGCAGCTTAATGGCCCCAGGGGCCGCTGGAAACACCATATATTTT. J is TRBJ1-3 and V is TRBV7-3; a possible D gene is TRBD1 (6 bases). V gave up 1 base and J gave up 2 bases, with 15 bases separating them. The CDR3 consists of 17 residues. The germline V gene has CDR1 SGHTA and CDR2 FQGTGA.

The CDR3 spells CASSQDFSPGELFF. CDR3 bases: TGCGCCAGCAGCCAAGATTTTTCCCCCGGGGAGCTGTTTTTT. This chain joins TRBV4-3 and TRBJ2-2; D is ambiguous. The CDR3 consists of 14 residues. Per germline, CDR1 LGHNA and CDR2 YSLEER. The V end was cut by 0 bases, the J end by 6 bases, with 8 bases between.

This clonotype was counted a few times. This chain links TRBV3-1 with TRBJ2-5; D is unclear. This CDR3 spans 14 amino acids. Germline CDR1 reads LGHDT; CDR2 reads YNNKEL (reference sequence). Between the trimmed V and J ends, which lost 4 bases and 0 bases, there was a span of 9 bases. CDR3 DNA: TGTGCCAGCAGCCGTGAAGGTTACCAAGAGACCCAGTACTTC. Translation gives CASSREGYQETQYF.

In its sample, this clonotype was seen once. This sequence joins TRBV20-1 and TRBJ2-1, with a tentative D call TRBD2 (7 bases). This CDR3 region has 15 residues. V was clipped by 4 bases and J by 3 bases, with 16 bases between them. CDR1 is DFQATT, CDR2 SNEGSKA, per germline (reference sequence). This chain's CDR3 is CSAKRGGGSYNEQFF. The DNA of the CDR3 is TGCAGTGCTAAAAGGGGAGGGGGTAGCTACAATGAGCAGTTCTTC.

V usage is TRBV6-5 and J usage is TRBJ1-2; 7 bases align to TRBD1. CDR1 and CDR2 (germline): MNHEY, SVGAGI. V shed 0 bases and J 6 bases; nucleotides not matched to a gene: 13. The CDR3 is made up of 17 amino acids. CDR3 amino acids: CASSYSKFGDRVNGYTF. DNA of the CDR3: TGTGCCAGCAGTTACTCGAAATTTGGAGACAGGGTAAATGGCTACACCTTC.

At least ten counts were recorded for this clonotype. The chain combines TRBV28 with TRBJ2-2, with a tentative D call TRBD2 (6 bases). The CDR3 contains 16 residues. V shed 7 bases and J shed 0 bases, with 15 bases lying between them. CDR1 is MDHEN and CDR2 is SYDVKM in the germline V gene. The CDR3 sequence is CASKVGGTSNTGELFF. Written as DNA, the CDR3 is TGTGCCAGCAAGGTCGGCGGGACTTCGAACACCGGGGAGCTGTTTTTT.

This clonotype was seen many times. This sequence joins TRBV10-2 and TRBJ2-7; D tentatively reads TRBD1 or TRBD2 (5 bases each). This CDR3 has 13 amino acids. The germline gives CDR1 WSHSY, CDR2 SAAADI. Trimming took off 7 bases at V and 3 bases at J, with 13 bases between the two ends. CDR3 sequence: CASMVRDRYEQYF. CDR3 in DNA: TGCGCCAGCATGGTCAGGGACCGCTACGAGCAGTACTTC.

This clonotype was counted many times. The chain employs TRBV7-8 and TRBJ1-1, with D uncertain. Germline V lookup: CDR1 SGHVS, CDR2 FQNEAQ. V shed 3 bases and J shed 1 base, with 6 bases lying between them. The CDR3 extends over 13 amino acids. Here the CDR3 DNA reads TGTGCCAGCAGCTTCCCAGAGAACACTGAAGCTTTCTTT. Translating gives CASSFPENTEAFF.

The chain is built from TRBV9 and TRBJ2-6; D ambiguous. CDR1 and CDR2 (germline): SGDLS, YYNGEE. The CDR3 has 16 amino acids. Between the trimmed V and J ends, which lost 4 bases and 1 base, there was a span of 12 bases. The DNA of the CDR3 is TGTGCCAGCAGCCCCGTGGTAGCATCTGGGGCCAACGTCCTGACTTTC. This sequence encodes CASSPVVASGANVLTF.

There are many counts of this clonotype. The chain uses TRBV28 and TRBJ2-3; 13 bases match TRBD2. Per germline, CDR1 MDHEN and CDR2 SYDVKM. This CDR3 has 17 amino acids. J gave up 5 bases and V 5 bases, and 10 bases lay outside the gene matches. This CDR3 is CASSPGLAGAAGDTQYF. The CDR3 DNA is TGTGCCAGCAGTCCTGGACTAGCGGGGGCCGCAGGAGATACGCAGTATTTT.

The rearrangement uses TRBV18 and TRBJ2-7, with D uncertain. CDR1 is KGHSH, CDR2 LQKENI, per germline. This CDR3 is 11 amino acids long. V was trimmed by 5 bases and J by 7 bases, leaving 9 bases between them. The CDR3 nucleotides are TGTGCCAGCTCAGCCCCTAGGGAGCAGTACTTC. It codes for CASSAPREQYF.

The table lists this clonotype with many counts. V and J are TRBV5-1 and TRBJ2-7, with D tentatively TRBD2 (5 bases). The V end was cut by 2 bases, the J end by 5 bases, with 14 bases between. CDR3 length equals 14 residues. Germline values: CDR1 SGHRS, CDR2 YFSETQ. The DNA for the CDR3 is TGCGCCAGCAGCTTCCCCGGAAGGGAGAACGAGCAGTACTTC. Amino acids: CASSFPGRENEQYF.

This clonotype occurred many times. The chain couples TRBV12-3 or TRBV12-4 to TRBJ1-2; D remains ambiguous. V was trimmed by 0 bases and J by 5 bases, leaving 4 bases between them. The CDR3 contains 12 residues. The CDR3 nucleotides are TGTGCCAGCAGTTTAGCGAAGTATGGCTACACCTTC. Translating gives CASSLAKYGYTF.

Many counts were recorded for this clonotype. The chain uses TRBV12-3 or TRBV12-4 and TRBJ1-1; D might be TRBD1 (6 bases). There are 14 residues in the CDR3. Trimming left V 6 bases short and J 4 bases short, with 15 bases between. CDR3 DNA: TGTGCCAGCAGCCGTACAGGGTCGGCCACTGAAGCTTTCTTT. This codes for CASSRTGSATEAFF.

The V gene is TRBV6-2 or TRBV6-3, the J gene TRBJ2-7; D is perhaps TRBD1 or TRBD2 (5 bases each). From germline, CDR1 is MNHEY and CDR2 SVGEGT. The CDR3 covers 18 residues. The germline V and J ends were trimmed by 2 bases and 0 bases, with 20 bases remaining between them. Here the CDR3 reads CASSYRDQNRGHSYEQYF. In DNA, the CDR3 is TGTGCCAGCAGTTACCGGGACCAAAACCGGGGTCACTCCTACGAGCAGTACTTC.

This clonotype was observed many times. The chain combines TRBV7-2 with TRBJ2-7; D is perhaps TRBD1 (5 bases). CDR1 is SGHTA, CDR2 FQGNSA, per germline. This CDR3 contains 14 residues. The V gene lost 1 base and the J gene lost 3 bases, with 10 bases spanning the gap. The CDR3, as DNA: TGTGCCAGCAGCTTAGGGGCAGGGCGCTACGAGCAGTACTTC. Encoded protein: CASSLGAGRYEQYF.

The chain employs TRBV4-3 and TRBJ1-4; 7 bases map to TRBD1. This CDR3 has 15 amino acids. After removal of 4 bases from V and 7 bases from J, the junction contained 9 bases not matched to a gene. Per the germline V gene, CDR1 is LGHNA and CDR2 is YSLEER. The CDR3 here is CASSREGGVGEKLFF. CDR3 bases: TGCGCCAGCAGCCGGGAAGGGGGCGTCGGTGAAAAACTGTTTTTT.

This clonotype was seen a handful of times. The chain links TRBV27 to TRBJ2-2; a weak D match, TRBD1 (5 bases). The CDR3 spans 16 residues. V lost 1 base to trimming and J lost 3 bases, with 12 bases between them. CDR1 MNHEY and CDR2 SMNVEV come from the germline V gene (reference sequence). This chain's CDR3 is CASSLFSAGYTGELFF. CDR3 in DNA: TGTGCCAGCAGTTTATTTTCAGCAGGGTACACCGGGGAGCTGTTTTTT.

The rearrangement links TRBV9 to TRBJ2-3; D may match TRBD1 or TRBD2 (5 bases each). The CDR3 consists of 16 residues. V was trimmed by 4 bases and J by 4 bases, leaving 19 bases between them. Germline values: CDR1 SGDLS, CDR2 YYNGEE. The CDR3 DNA is TGTGCCAGCAGCCCCCGCGAGGGGCAAGTGGCAGATACGCAGTATTTT. Residues: CASSPREGQVADTQYF.

The table lists this clonotype with a few counts. The gene calls are TRBV18 and TRBJ1-6; 10 positions match TRBD1. The CDR3 consists of 15 residues. Losses at the gene ends were 5 bases for V and 10 bases for J; bases not matched to a gene: 8. CDR1 is KGHSH, CDR2 LQKENI, per germline. The CDR3 here is CASSSPGQGKSPLHF. Here the CDR3 DNA reads TGTGCCAGCTCATCGCCGGGACAGGGGAAATCACCCCTCCACTTT.

The sample holds many counts of this clonotype. V gene TRBV20-1 combines with J gene TRBJ2-5; D uncertain. V lost 6 bases and J 0 bases, leaving 11 bases between the germline ends. Germline V gene sequence: CDR1 DFQATT, CDR2 SNEGSKA (reference sequence). This CDR3 has 13 amino acids. CDR3 sequence (DNA): TGCAGTGCCTACACAGAGGACCAAGAGACCCAGTACTTC. Amino acid sequence: CSAYTEDQETQYF.

The chain carries TRBV20-1 and TRBJ2-7; 12 nucleotides agree with TRBD1. V was clipped by 3 bases and J by 6 bases; unmatched bases: 9. Germline V CDR1 and CDR2: DFQATT, SNEGSKA (reference sequence). The CDR3 is made up of 15 amino acids. The CDR3 spells CSASDARDRGLEQYF. Here the CDR3 DNA reads TGCAGTGCTAGCGACGCTCGGGACAGGGGGCTCGAGCAGTACTTC.

There are a few counts of this clonotype. This chain joins TRBV9 and TRBJ1-2; D is perhaps TRBD1 (6 bases). CDR3 size: 15 residues. The V and J ends lost 0 bases and 8 bases respectively, with 17 bases between them. Germline values: CDR1 SGDLS, CDR2 YYNGEE. CDR3 in amino acids: CASSVVGRGQTGYTF. The CDR3 region has the DNA TGTGCCAGCAGCGTAGTTGGGAGGGGACAAACGGGCTACACCTTC.